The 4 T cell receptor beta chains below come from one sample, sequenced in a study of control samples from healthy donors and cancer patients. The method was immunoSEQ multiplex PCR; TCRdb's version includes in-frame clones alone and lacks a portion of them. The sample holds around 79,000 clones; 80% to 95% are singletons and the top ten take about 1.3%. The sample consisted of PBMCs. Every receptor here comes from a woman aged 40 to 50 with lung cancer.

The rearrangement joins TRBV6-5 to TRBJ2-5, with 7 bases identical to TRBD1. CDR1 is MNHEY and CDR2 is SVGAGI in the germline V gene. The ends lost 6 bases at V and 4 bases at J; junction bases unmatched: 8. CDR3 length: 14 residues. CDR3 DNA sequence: TGTGCCAGCAGCGAGGGGGCGCTAGGAGAGACCCAGTACTTC. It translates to CASSEGALGETQYF.

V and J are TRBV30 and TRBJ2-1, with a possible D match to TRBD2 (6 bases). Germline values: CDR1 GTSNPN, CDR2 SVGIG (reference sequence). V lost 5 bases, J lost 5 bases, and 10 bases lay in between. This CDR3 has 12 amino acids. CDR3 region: CAWSGLNNEQFF. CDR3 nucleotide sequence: TGTGCCTGGTCGGGACTTAACAATGAGCAGTTCTTC.

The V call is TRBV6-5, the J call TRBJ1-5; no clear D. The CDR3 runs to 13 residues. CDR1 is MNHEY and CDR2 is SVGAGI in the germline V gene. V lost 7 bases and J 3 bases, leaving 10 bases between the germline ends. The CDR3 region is CASTETLNQPQHF. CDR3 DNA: TGTGCCAGCACAGAGACCCTCAATCAGCCCCAGCATTTT.

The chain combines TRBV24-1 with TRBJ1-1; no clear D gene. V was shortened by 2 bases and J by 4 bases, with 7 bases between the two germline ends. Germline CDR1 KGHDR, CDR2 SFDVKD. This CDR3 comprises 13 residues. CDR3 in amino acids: CATSDYLGTEAFF. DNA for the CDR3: TGTGCCACCAGTGATTATTTGGGCACTGAAGCTTTCTTT.